This T cell receptor beta chain was identified in a study of blood T cell repertoires in COVID-19. Profiling relied on immunoSEQ multiplex PCR, and the TCRdb table lists in-frame clones only, not all of them. The top ten hold 1.5% to 2% of the sample, which has fewer than 400,000 clones, 75% to 90% seen once. Germline lookup yields CDR1 SGHRS and CDR2 YFSETQ. Trimming removed 0 bases at V and 5 bases at J, with 8 bases between. CDR3 length: 13 amino acids. The gene calls are TRBV5-1 and TRBJ1-1; no firm D call. The specimen was PBMCs or T cells enriched from blood (not recorded which). The clonotype comes from a woman aged 25 to 45 who had been exposed to COVID-19. Here the CDR3 reads CASSLAGETEAFF. DNA of the CDR3: TGCGCCAGCAGCTTGGCCGGAGAGACTGAAGCTTTCTTT.